The T cell receptor (beta chain) described here comes from a study of control samples from healthy donors and cancer patients (dated by TCRdb to about 2020). Library generation was performed with the immunoSEQ multiplex PCR assay. TCRdb limited this immuneACCESS table to in-frame rearrangements with V and J called. A share of clones is missing; checked studies link under half to unresolved V genes, and the rest is unexplained. The sample table holds about 86,000 clones, of which approximately 93% were seen once. The ten largest clones represent nearly 1.5% of the sample. Notes on this clone: Its recognized antigen is unknown. Base-call qualities are not available, and no considerably larger clone is one nucleotide away.

V is trimmed back by 3 bases and J by 3 bases, and the junction contains 3 bases that no gene match accounts for. The CDR3 sequence holds 17 residues, the cysteine and phenylalanine included. Just CDR3 DNA is preserved here, 51 bases in frame from base 1. The germline V gene (reference sequence) yields LNHDA for CDR1 and SQIVND for CDR2. The specimen sequenced was blood. The chain was built from TRBV19 and TRBJ2-1, with TRBD2 matching 15 junction bases. This sequence was found in a woman in her 30s in good health. The CDR3 is CASSMGLAGGIYNEQFF. The DNA sequence is TGTGCCAGTAGTATGGGACTAGCGGGAGGCATCTACAATGAGCAGTTCTTC.